A selection of T cell receptor beta chains follows, all from one sample in a study of T-cell reconstitution after alpha-beta-depleted transplantation in children. One entry per CDR3 protein, called by TCRdb with MiXCR from the PCR reads. The data hold some 600,000 distinct CDR3 sequences, with around a sixth observed a single time. The sequencing used PBMCs from the stem cell graft donor, collected from the stem cell graft. Receptors originate from a human donor who donated a stem cell graft to a child with acute myeloid leukemia. Both conserved end residues are part of each CDR3. Fields, in order: J gene, V gene, D gene, clone size, CDR3 DNA, CDR3 protein. A D gene is named only where the DNA matches it firmly. For some rows the clone size is stated as once, few or many, or as a class when expanded; others skip it.

TRBJ1-3	TRBV29-1	NA	many	TGCAGCGTCGGGAGGGGGTCTGGAAACACCATATATTTT	CSVGRGSGNTIYF
TRBJ2-2	TRBV5-1	NA	NA	TGCGCCAGCAGCTTGGACCCGACAGGAACCAACACCGGGGAGCTGTTTTTT	CASSLDPTGTNTGELFF
TRBJ1-5	TRBV6-1	NA	many	TGTGCCAGCGGGCGGGATTCGGGTCAGCCCCAGCATTTT	CASGRDSGQPQHF
TRBJ1-1	TRBV7-2	NA	many	TGTGCCAGCAGCTTGTACGGGAACCCGAACACTGAAGCTTTCTTT	CASSLYGNPNTEAFF
TRBJ1-3	TRBV11-2	NA	NA	TGTGCCAGCAGCTTTCTAGACAGGGGAAACACCATATATTTT	CASSFLDRGNTIYF
TRBJ2-4	TRBV24-1	NA	NA	TGTGCCACCAGTGAGCGGGACACTGAAAACATTCAGTACTTC	CATSERDTENIQYF
TRBJ2-5	TRBV20-1	TRBD2	NA	TGCAGTGCTAGACCATCCAGACTAGCGGGGGGACAGTACCAAGAGACCCAGTACTTC	CSARPSRLAGGQYQETQYF
TRBJ2-1	TRBV27	TRBD2	NA	TGTGCCAGCAGTTTAAGCGGGGGGCCCCAGATAGAGCAGTTCTTC	CASSLSGGPQIEQFF
TRBJ1-1	TRBV5-6	TRBD1	NA	TGTGCCAGCAGCGGATCAGGGGGAAGGACTGAAGCTTTCTTT	CASSGSGGRTEAFF
TRBJ1-2	TRBV5-1	TRBD1	few	TGCGCCAGCAGTACGGGACAGGCCTATGGCTACACCTTC	CASSTGQAYGYTF
TRBJ1-1	TRBV29-1	NA	NA	TGCAGCGTTGTACTCATGACCGACGAAGCTTTCTTT	CSVVLMTDEAFF
TRBJ1-1	TRBV20-1	TRBD1	many	TGCAGTGCTACCAAGGGACAGGGGAGTTTCGCTTTCTTT	CSATKGQGSFAFF